The 31 T cell receptor beta chains in this list originate from one sample, sequenced in a study of blood T cell repertoires in COVID-19 (TCRdb year 2020). Libraries were made using the immunoSEQ multiplex PCR assay. TCRdb limited this immuneACCESS table to in-frame rearrangements with V and J called. A share of clones is missing; checked studies link under half to unresolved V genes, and the rest is unexplained. This sample holds 140,000 to 150,000 clones; roughly 78% were observed only once. The top ten clones comprise about 6% of the sample. Sequencing was done on a sample of PBMCs or T cells enriched from blood (not recorded which). Receptors were obtained from a woman aged 50 to 60 who had recovered from COVID-19.

The chain joins TRBV3-1 (or the pseudogene TRBV3-2) to TRBJ2-2, with 8 bases lining up with TRBD1. Germline CDR1 LGHDT, CDR2 YNNKEL (reference sequence). The V gene end was trimmed by 0 bases and the J gene end by 3 bases; junction bases not matched to a gene: 6. The CDR3 is made up of 17 amino acids. DNA of the CDR3: TGTGCCAGCAGCCAAGACCGAGGACAGGGTTACACCGGGGAGCTGTTTTTT. Amino acid sequence: CASSQDRGQGYTGELFF.

V usage is TRBV7-3 and J usage is TRBJ2-6, with 8 bases identical to TRBD1. Unmatched junction bases numbered 3, after V lost 1 base and J lost 4 bases. The germline V gene encodes CDR1 SGHTA and CDR2 FQGTGA. The CDR3 length is 16 residues. The DNA for the CDR3 is TGTGCCAGCAGCTTAAGGACAGGGCTCGGGGCCAACGTCCTGACTTTC. Its translation: CASSLRTGLGANVLTF.

The chain joins TRBV2 to TRBJ1-4, with D perhaps matching TRBD1 (6 bases). The CDR3 sequence is 14 residues long. The V and J ends lost 5 bases and 7 bases respectively, with 14 bases between them. Germline CDR1 is SNHLY and CDR2 is FYNNEI. CDR3 nucleotide sequence: TGTGCCAGCAGTCCCGAGGGGGAGGGTGAAAAACTGTTTTTT. Amino acids: CASSPEGEGEKLFF.

The chain joins TRBV28 to TRBJ2-1, with 7 bases fitting TRBD1. Germline V CDR1 and CDR2: MDHEN, SYDVKM. V lost 10 bases and J lost 2; bases outside the gene matches: 5. CDR3 length equals 13 residues. The DNA of the CDR3 is TGTGCCATCAGACAGGGCACCTACAATGAGCAGTTCTTC. Translated, it gives CAIRQGTYNEQFF.

This chain links TRBV28 with TRBJ1-2; D is perhaps TRBD1 (5 bases). The germline gives CDR1 MDHEN, CDR2 SYDVKM. This CDR3 comprises 15 residues. V shed 6 bases and J shed 2 bases, with 16 bases lying between them. The CDR3 loop reads CASSSAGLGNYGYTF. The CDR3 bases are TGTGCCAGCAGCAGCGCAGGGTTGGGAAACTATGGCTACACCTTC.

The chain has TRBV2 and TRBJ2-1, with TRBD2 matching 9 bases. There are 14 residues in the CDR3. Germline V gives CDR1 SNHLY, CDR2 FYNNEI. J was trimmed by 4 bases and V by 6 bases; bases with no gene match: 4. In nucleotides, the CDR3 is TGTGCCAGCAGAGAGCGGGGGGAATACAATGAGCAGTTCTTC. It is translated as CASRERGEYNEQFF.

The V gene is TRBV7-2, the J gene TRBJ1-1; D is ambiguous. This CDR3 region has 12 residues. The germline gives CDR1 SGHTA, CDR2 FQGNSA. The V gene lost 5 bases and the J gene lost 12 bases, with 16 bases spanning the gap. CDR3 residues: CASSPAVGRSFF. The CDR3 region has the DNA TGTGCCAGCAGCCCCGCGGTGGGGAGGTCTTTCTTT.

V gene TRBV3-1 (or the pseudogene TRBV3-2) combines with J gene TRBJ2-5, with 7 bases aligning to TRBD1. Germline loops: CDR1 LGHDT, CDR2 YNNKEL (reference sequence). The junction had 21 bases not matched to a gene; V was cut back by 4 bases and J by 1 base. This CDR3 spans 20 amino acids. The CDR3 region has the DNA TGTGCCAGCAGCCCCGTACTTGGTGCCCTTGAGCGGACAGGCCAAGAGACCCAGTACTTC. It specifies CASSPVLGALERTGQETQYF.

The V and J genes are TRBV2 and TRBJ2-3; TRBD2 is a possible D gene (6 bases). This CDR3 comprises 10 residues. Trimming pared 10 bases from V and 7 bases from J, leaving 9 bases between. Germline values: CDR1 SNHLY, CDR2 FYNNEI. CDR3: CAIRGYTQYF. The CDR3 coding sequence is TGTGCCATCCGGGGGTATACGCAGTATTTT. Full variable domain (outside the CDR3, taken from reference TRBV2 and TRBJ2-3): EPEVTQTPSHQVTQMGQEVILRCVPISNHLYFYWYRQILGQKVEFLVSFYNNEISEKSEIFDDQFSVERPDGSNFTLKIRSTKLEDSAMYFCAIRGYTQYFGPGTRLTVL.

The V gene is TRBV5-1, the J gene TRBJ2-1; D might be TRBD1 (5 bases). CDR1 and CDR2 (germline): SGHRS, YFSETQ. The V and J ends lost 0 bases and 8 bases respectively, with 18 bases between them. There are 16 residues in the CDR3. The CDR3 bases are TGCGCCAGCAGCTTGGAGGGGCCTGAAGCCCGCGATGAGCAGTTCTTC. It yields the protein CASSLEGPEARDEQFF.

This rearrangement joins TRBV3-1 (or the pseudogene TRBV3-2) to TRBJ1-2, with 7 bases identical to TRBD1. This CDR3 spans 15 amino acids. Germline assignment: CDR1 LGHDT and CDR2 YNNKEL (reference sequence). After removal of 1 base from V and 4 bases from J, the junction contained 6 bases not matched to a gene. For the CDR3, the DNA is TGTGCCAGCAGCCAAGGACAGGGTGTGGGCTATGGCTACACCTTC. Its translation is CASSQGQGVGYGYTF.

V usage is TRBV10-1 and J usage is TRBJ2-2; 10 bases agree with TRBD1. Per germline, CDR1 WNHNN and CDR2 SYGVQD (reference sequence). The CDR3 length is 14 residues. Trimming took 8 bases from V and 5 from J; bases not matched to a gene: 5. In nucleotides, the CDR3 is TGCGCCAGCTCGACGGGACAGGGGACCGGGGAGCTGTTTTTT. Its translation: CASSTGQGTGELFF.

As DNA, the CDR3 is TGTGCCACCTCTAGCGGGGGCCTCCAAGAGACCCAGTACTTC. Encoded protein: CATSSGGLQETQYF. The chain joins TRBV15 to TRBJ2-5, with 10 nucleotides matching TRBD2. After removal of 8 bases from V and 1 base from J, the junction contained 4 bases not matched to a gene. This CDR3 contains 14 residues. Germline CDR1 reads LNHNV; CDR2 reads YYDKDF (reference sequence).

The gene calls are TRBV7-8 and TRBJ2-5, with D possibly matching TRBD1 (6 bases). The CDR3 is 13 amino acids. The germline gives CDR1 SGHVS, CDR2 FQNEAQ. Trimming took 8 bases from V and 5 from J, leaving 15 bases between them. The DNA of the CDR3 is TGTGCCAGCCGTTTCACAGGGATGGAGACCCAGTACTTC. It translates to CASRFTGMETQYF.

CDR3 amino acids: CASSGGDSPYEKLFF. CDR3 DNA: TGTGCCAGCAGCGGCGGGGACAGCCCCTATGAAAAACTGTTTTTT. The chain joins TRBV3-1 (or the pseudogene TRBV3-2) to TRBJ1-4; the match to TRBD1 covers 7 bases. The CDR3 spans 15 residues. Germline V gene lookup returns CDR1 LGHDT and CDR2 YNNKEL (reference sequence). Trimming removed 5 bases from V and 6 bases from J; junction bases left unmatched: 9.

This sequence joins TRBV6-5 and TRBJ1-2; weak D call: TRBD1 (6 bases). Per the germline V gene, CDR1 is MNHEY and CDR2 is SVGAGI. V was pared by 4 bases and J by 2 bases, with 11 bases between. The CDR3 consists of 14 residues. The CDR3 protein is CASSSHRANYGYTF. In DNA form, the CDR3 reads TGTGCCAGCAGTTCGCACAGGGCCAACTATGGCTACACCTTC.

The chain combines TRBV18 with TRBJ2-6; TRBD1 matches 10 bases. V was pared by 3 bases and J by 0 bases, with 2 bases of the junction left unmatched. CDR3 length: 17 amino acids. Per germline, CDR1 KGHSH and CDR2 LQKENI. CDR3 sequence reads: CASSPRTGGSGANVLTF. The DNA for the CDR3 is TGTGCCAGCTCACCCCGGACAGGGGGCTCTGGGGCCAACGTCCTGACTTTC.

The chain recombines TRBV5-1 with TRBJ1-2, with TRBD1 matching over 9 bases. Per germline, CDR1 SGHRS and CDR2 YFSETQ. The CDR3 runs 15 residues. The J segment lost 3 bases and the V segment lost 2 bases, leaving 5 bases of the junction unmatched. The CDR3 nucleotides are TGCGCCAGCAGCTTCGGACAGGGGTCCCACTATGGCTACACCTTC. Encoded protein: CASSFGQGSHYGYTF.

V usage is TRBV15 and J usage is TRBJ1-5; D is possibly TRBD1 (5 bases). Germline V gives CDR1 LNHNV, CDR2 YYDKDF (reference sequence). Trimming pared 9 bases from V and 1 base from J, leaving 13 bases between. This CDR3 is 14 amino acids long. The CDR3 loop is CATSGGVSNQPQHF. The DNA for the CDR3 is TGTGCCACAAGCGGGGGGGTGAGCAATCAGCCCCAGCATTTT.

The rearrangement joins TRBV6-1 to TRBJ1-1; D is undetermined. Germline CDR1 and CDR2: MNHNS and SASEGT. Trimming pared 0 bases from V and 2 bases from J, leaving 16 bases between. This CDR3 has 17 residues. CDR3 DNA: TGTGCCAGCAGTGAAGCCCAGCCCTCGTGGGCTAACACTGAAGCTTTCTTT. It translates to CASSEAQPSWANTEAFF.

The chain couples TRBV3-1 (or the pseudogene TRBV3-2) to TRBJ1-1; no definite D call. CDR3 length: 12 residues. V gave up 0 bases and J gave up 7 bases, with 6 bases separating them. CDR1 and CDR2 from the germline V gene are LGHDT and YNNKEL (reference sequence). This CDR3 reads CASSQEQLEAFF. Here the CDR3 DNA reads TGTGCCAGCAGCCAAGAACAGCTTGAAGCTTTCTTT.

This clone was picked up a small number of times. This rearrangement joins TRBV6-5 to TRBJ2-5; possibly TRBD2 for D (6 bases). Trimming pared 11 bases from V and 5 bases from J, leaving 9 bases between. Germline CDR1 and CDR2: MNHEY and SVGAGI. There are 10 residues in the CDR3. CDR3: CACGEETQYF. CDR3 sequence (DNA): TGTGCCTGCGGGGAGGAGACCCAGTACTTC.

The chain employs TRBV23-1 and TRBJ1-2; tentatively, D is TRBD1 (5 bases). TRBV23-1 is annotated as an ORF whose role is uncertain. This CDR3 is built from 13 residues. Trimming shortened V by 8 bases and J by 8 bases, and 18 bases separated the two germline ends. CDR3 sequence: CASVGRRGQGYTF. The CDR3 coding sequence is TGCGCCAGCGTCGGGAGGAGGGGTCAAGGCTACACCTTC.

This clone was detected a few times. The chain employs TRBV4-2 and TRBJ2-2, with D unclear. In germline, CDR1 is LGHNA, CDR2 YNFKEQ. V gave up 2 bases and J gave up 5 bases, with 6 bases separating them. CDR3 length equals 13 residues. The CDR3 is CASSQLDTGELFF. CDR3 bases: TGTGCCAGCAGCCAATTAGATACCGGGGAGCTGTTTTTT.

The rearrangement links TRBV7-9 to TRBJ2-7, with D tentatively TRBD2 (7 bases). The CDR3 is made up of 14 amino acids. CDR1 is SEHNR and CDR2 is FQNEAQ in the germline V gene (reference sequence). V was trimmed by 4 bases and J by 1 base, leaving 11 bases between them. In DNA form, the CDR3 reads TGTGCCAGCAGCTCTGGGGGGGCATCCTACGAGCAGTACGTC. Translated: CASSSGGASYEQYV.

This clone was seen ten or more times. V and J are TRBV27 and TRBJ1-1, with TRBD1 as a possible D gene (5 bases). V lost 3 bases, J lost 1 base, and 15 bases lay in between. Germline V CDR1 and CDR2: MNHEY, SMNVEV (reference sequence). There are 16 residues in the CDR3. The CDR3 DNA follows: TGTGCCAGCAGTTTGGGGCAGCCTGGCCAGAACACTGAAGCTTTCTTT. This codes for CASSLGQPGQNTEAFF.

The chain recombines TRBV21-1 with TRBJ1-5; TRBD1, as called in the table, went unchecked against the DNA. TRBV21-1 is a pseudogene. CDR3 length: 15 amino acids. Here the CDR3 DNA reads TGTGCCAGCAGCAAATATCCAGGTCCTAATCAGCCCCAGCATTTT. Protein: CASSKYPGPNQPQHF.

This rearrangement joins TRBV6-5 to TRBJ2-3, with D possibly TRBD2 on 6 matching bases. Germline assignment: CDR1 MNHEY and CDR2 SVGAGI. With 5 bases removed from V and 5 bases from J, the gap between germline ends came to 11 bases. CDR3 length: 13 residues. The DNA of the CDR3 is TGTGCCAGCAGTCGCGGGACCGGAGATACGCAGTATTTT. Translated, it gives CASSRGTGDTQYF.

This sequence joins TRBV27 and TRBJ1-4; D is perhaps TRBD1 (6 bases). The CDR3 contains 18 residues. Trimming left V 1 base short and J 0 bases short, with 15 bases between. The germline gives CDR1 MNHEY, CDR2 SMNVEV (reference sequence). CDR3 loop: CASSLFAQGLATNEKLFF. In nucleotides, the CDR3 is TGTGCCAGCAGTTTATTCGCGCAGGGGCTAGCAACTAATGAAAAACTGTTTTTT.

The chain carries TRBV9 and TRBJ1-6; D may be TRBD1 (6 bases). CDR1 is SGDLS and CDR2 is YYNGEE in the germline V gene. The CDR3 runs to 15 residues. V was cut by 0 bases and J by 5 bases, with 9 bases left in between. The CDR3 DNA reads as TGTGCCAGCAGCGTAGGACAGGCTAATAATTCACCCCTCCACTTT. This encodes CASSVGQANNSPLHF.

This chain links TRBV12-3 or TRBV12-4 with TRBJ1-5, with 9 bases identical to TRBD1. V gave up 6 bases and J gave up 4 bases; unmatched junction bases: 1. This CDR3 region has 13 residues. CDR3 region: CASRGTGNQPQHF. The DNA for the CDR3 is TGTGCCAGCAGGGGGACAGGGAATCAGCCCCAGCATTTT.